This TCR beta chain stems from a study of T cells in Graves' hyperthyroidism and ophthalmopathy. Researchers amplified the TCR beta CDR3 regions from RNA transcripts. With the HTBI primer set, the TCR CDR3 went through a first round of RT-PCR. Each CDR3 protein is one row after TCRdb ran MiXCR on the multiplex PCR reads. The data hold about 400,000 distinct CDR3 sequences, with 15% observed a single time. Isolation of PBMCs was performed on approximately 10 ml fresh peripheral blood. This clonotype has a count of ten or more. Sequencing input: blood. This TCR was sampled from a woman younger than 45 with Graves' hyperthyroidism.

The CDR3 coding sequence is TGTGCCAGCGGTTTAGGGACCTCCTACAATGAGCAGTTCTTC. Protein sequence: CASGLGTSYNEQFF. The chain uses TRBV11-3 and TRBJ2-1; either TRBD1 or TRBD2 may fit D (5 bases each). Trimming took off 8 bases at V and 0 bases at J, with 11 bases between the two ends. Germline CDR1 and CDR2: SGHNT and YENEEA. The CDR3 has 14 amino acids.